Presented here are 32 T cell receptor beta chains from one specimen sequenced in a study of cytomegalovirus exposure and HLA in healthy donors (TCRdb year 2017). The library was built by means of the immunoSEQ multiplex PCR assay. For the multiplex PCR, a mixture combining 60 forward primers for TCR Vbeta segments and 13 reverse primers for TCR Jbeta segments was used. In its TCRdb copy, this immuneACCESS table keeps in-frame sequences only and misses some clones. Where compared with another copy, unresolved V genes explain less than half of these, and the others have no known cause. For this sample, the table gives about 130,000 clones. Approximately 1.8% of the sample lies in the top ten. Sequencing input: PBMCs. The receptors were gathered from a man aged 18 to 29 in good health and CMV-seronegative.

The chain links TRBV15 to TRBJ1-4; possibly TRBD1 for D (6 bases). CDR3 length equals 16 residues. V lost 0 bases and J 6 bases, leaving 14 bases between the germline ends. In germline, CDR1 is LNHNV, CDR2 YYDKDF (reference sequence). Written as DNA, the CDR3 is TGTGCCACCAGCAGAGATCCGGCAGGGGTCGATGAAAAACTGTTTTTT. Protein: CATSRDPAGVDEKLFF. The full variable domain, completed using reference TRBV15 and TRBJ1-4, is DAMVIQNPRYQVTQFGKPVTLSCSQTLNHNVMYWYQQKSSQAPKLLFHYYDKDFNNEADTPDNFQSRRPNTSFCFLDIRSPGLGDTAMYLCATSRDPAGVDEKLFFGSGTQLSVL.

This rearrangement joins TRBV7-2 to TRBJ1-1; TRBD1 is a possible D gene (6 bases). Germline V gene sequence: CDR1 SGHTA, CDR2 FQGNSA. V was shortened by 4 bases and J by 6 bases, with 15 bases between the two germline ends. The CDR3 consists of 14 residues. The DNA for the CDR3 is TGTGCCAGCAGCTCCAGGGGCCCCGCGGCTGAAGCTTTCTTT. Encoded protein: CASSSRGPAAEAFF.

The V gene is TRBV11-3, the J gene TRBJ1-2, with D hard to call. The germline V gene has CDR1 SGHNT and CDR2 YENEEA. The V end lost 1 base, the J end lost 6 bases, and 9 bases lay between the germline ends. This CDR3 has 13 amino acids. This CDR3 reads CASSLVRQDGYTF. The CDR3 nucleotides read TGTGCCAGCAGCTTAGTCCGGCAGGATGGCTACACCTTC.

The chain recombines TRBV28 with TRBJ1-2; 7 nucleotides align to TRBD1. This CDR3 region has 14 residues. Germline CDR1 reads MDHEN; CDR2 reads SYDVKM. After removal of 6 bases from V and 8 bases from J, the junction contained 12 bases not matched to a gene. This CDR3 reads CASRDRAVSRGYTF. In nucleotides, the CDR3 is TGTGCCAGCAGAGACAGGGCCGTTTCGAGAGGCTACACCTTC.

The genes are TRBV10-2 and TRBJ2-5, with 11 positions matching TRBD2. The V gene's germline CDR1 is WSHSY and CDR2 SAAADI. The CDR3 sequence is 14 residues long. V gave up 7 bases and J gave up 4 bases; unmatched junction bases: 5. CDR3: CASNLAGGSETQYF. CDR3 sequence (DNA): TGCGCCAGCAATCTAGCGGGGGGTTCAGAGACCCAGTACTTC.

J is TRBJ2-1 and V is TRBV10-3; tentatively, D is TRBD2 (5 bases). This CDR3 has 13 amino acids. The V end was cut by 10 bases, the J end by 1 base, with 11 bases between. Germline lookup yields CDR1 ENHRY and CDR2 SYGVKD. The CDR3, as DNA: TGTGCCAGTTGCGGGTCTTCCTACAATGAGCAGTTCTTC. It specifies CASCGSSYNEQFF.

The V call is TRBV9, the J call TRBJ2-3; D is possibly TRBD1 (6 bases). Trimming took off 3 bases at V and 2 bases at J, with 16 bases between the two ends. This CDR3 spans 16 amino acids. In germline, CDR1 is SGDLS, CDR2 YYNGEE. The CDR3 here is CASSGYDRTDTDTQYF. The DNA of the CDR3 is TGTGCCAGCAGCGGCTACGACAGGACCGACACAGATACGCAGTATTTT.

The CDR3 DNA reads as TGTGCCAGCAGTCCCGGGACTCTGGGGCGGGACTACGAGCAGTACTTC. Its translation is CASSPGTLGRDYEQYF. V usage is TRBV28 and J usage is TRBJ2-7, with D tentatively TRBD2 (6 bases). Germline loops: CDR1 MDHEN, CDR2 SYDVKM. V lost 5 bases, J lost 3 bases, and 20 bases lay in between. The CDR3 has 16 amino acids.

V gene TRBV6-5 combines with J gene TRBJ2-1, with TRBD2 matching over 7 bases. V was clipped by 2 bases and J by 4 bases; unmatched bases: 5. The CDR3 runs to 15 residues. Per the germline V gene, CDR1 is MNHEY and CDR2 is SVGAGI. Here the CDR3 DNA reads TGTGCCAGCAGTTACCGAGCGGGGAGTTACAATGAGCAGTTCTTC. This codes for CASSYRAGSYNEQFF.

The chain couples TRBV9 to TRBJ2-5; 13 bases are shared with TRBD2. In germline, CDR1 is SGDLS, CDR2 YYNGEE. The CDR3 runs to 15 residues. The ends lost 4 bases at V and 2 bases at J; junction bases unmatched: 2. CDR3 sequence: CASSTGLAGQETQYF. For the CDR3, the DNA is TGTGCCAGCAGCACGGGACTAGCGGGACAAGAGACCCAGTACTTC.

J is TRBJ1-1 and V is TRBV2; 7 nucleotides line up with TRBD1. The CDR3 spans 17 residues. Germline CDR1 is SNHLY and CDR2 is FYNNEI. V trimming: 7 bases; J trimming: 1 base; junction bases outside the gene matches: 15. As DNA, the CDR3 is TGTGCCAGCAACGGGAGAAGGGGGCGACCGACGAACACTGAAGCTTTCTTT. It yields the protein CASNGRRGRPTNTEAFF.

The CDR3 sequence is CASSHQGTYEQYF. In DNA, the CDR3 is TGCGCCAGCAGTCACCAGGGGACCTACGAGCAGTACTTC. The chain employs TRBV10-1 and TRBJ2-7, with a weak D call TRBD1 (6 bases). Looked up from germline, CDR1 is WNHNN and CDR2 is SYGVQD (reference sequence). V dropped 5 bases and J dropped 2 bases, with 10 bases sitting between them. The CDR3 runs to 13 residues.

V gene TRBV2 combines with J gene TRBJ2-7; D possibly corresponds to TRBD2 (6 bases). The CDR3 runs to 13 residues. The germline gives CDR1 SNHLY, CDR2 FYNNEI. Trimming removed 6 bases from V and 4 bases from J, with 13 bases in between. CDR3 nucleotide sequence: TGTGCCAGCAGAGGGGCGGGGACGTACGAGCAGTACTTC. Translating it yields CASRGAGTYEQYF.

V is TRBV11-1 and J is TRBJ1-1, with TRBD1 as a possible D gene (6 bases). This CDR3 region has 14 residues. The V gene lost 5 bases and the J gene lost 2 bases, with 12 bases spanning the gap. Germline V gene data show CDR1 as SGHAT and CDR2 as FQDESV (reference sequence). The CDR3 sequence: CASSVDRVNTEAFF. DNA for the CDR3: TGTGCCAGCAGCGTGGACAGAGTAAACACTGAAGCTTTCTTT. Filled out from reference TRBV11-1 and TRBJ1-1, the complete variable domain reads EAEVAQSPRYKITEKSQAVAFWCDPISGHATLYWYRQILGQGPELLVQFQDESVVDDSQLPKDRFSAERLKGVDSTLKIQPAELGDSAMYLCASSVDRVNTEAFFGQGTRLTVV.

The chain employs TRBV19 and TRBJ1-4; D perhaps matches TRBD1 (5 bases). The CDR3 length is 13 residues. V shed 10 bases and J shed 8 bases, with 17 bases lying between them. Germline V CDR1 and CDR2: LNHDA, SQIVND (reference sequence). The CDR3 coding sequence is TGTGCCACGAATCCAGGGTTTGGAGAAAAACTGTTTTTT. Amino acid sequence: CATNPGFGEKLFF.

The chain employs TRBV27 and TRBJ1-5; D is undetermined. This CDR3 is built from 15 residues. The germline V gene has CDR1 MNHEY and CDR2 SMNVEV (reference sequence). Trimming cost V 5 bases and J 3 bases, with 14 bases left between them. The CDR3 sequence is CASSPFRRSNQPQHF. The DNA of the CDR3 is TGTGCCAGCAGTCCCTTCCGCAGGTCCAATCAGCCCCAGCATTTT.

The V call is TRBV5-1, the J call TRBJ1-1; 8 bases align to TRBD1. The J segment lost 3 bases and the V segment lost 1 base, leaving 5 bases of the junction unmatched. Germline CDR1 SGHRS, CDR2 YFSETQ. The CDR3 has 15 residues. CDR3 nucleotides: TGCGCCAGCAGCTTGATTACAGGGGGTGACACTGAAGCTTTCTTT. Its protein product is CASSLITGGDTEAFF.

The J gene is TRBJ2-3, the V gene TRBV5-4, with 7 bases lining up with TRBD2. The V gene's germline CDR1 is SGHNT and CDR2 YYREEE (reference sequence). The CDR3 spans 19 residues. V shed 4 bases, J shed 5 bases, and the junction held 22 bases outside the gene matches. CDR3 nucleotide sequence: TGTGCCAGCAGCACCGGGTCCCCCCTCAGCGGGGTTACCCTAGATACGCAGTATTTT. As protein: CASSTGSPLSGVTLDTQYF.

The chain employs TRBV5-1 and TRBJ2-5, with TRBD1 as a possible D gene (6 bases). Germline V gives CDR1 SGHRS, CDR2 YFSETQ. This CDR3 has 13 residues. V lost 4 bases and J lost 12, with 19 bases in between. CDR3 in DNA: TGCGCCAGCAGCCAGGAGCAAGGGACATCGAAGTACTTC. It is translated as CASSQEQGTSKYF.

The V and J genes are TRBV7-9 and TRBJ2-1; TRBD1 aligns across 10 bases. The germline gives CDR1 SEHNR, CDR2 FQNEAQ (reference sequence). CDR3 length: 18 amino acids. The J segment lost 7 bases and the V segment lost 5 bases, leaving 17 bases of the junction unmatched. CDR3 in DNA: TGTGCCAGCAGCCACCCAGGCGGAGGGACAGGGGATCTAAATGAGCAGTTCTTC. It translates to CASSHPGGGTGDLNEQFF.

The J gene is TRBJ2-7, the V gene TRBV6-5; TRBD1 matches at 7 bases. Germline CDR1 is MNHEY and CDR2 is SVGAGI. The CDR3 has 15 amino acids. The junction had 13 bases not matched to a gene; V was cut back by 7 bases and J by 4 bases. CDR3 nucleotide sequence: TGTGCCAGCATAGTCGGCAGGGGGTCTATATACGAGCAGTACTTC. It specifies CASIVGRGSIYEQYF.

The chain links TRBV18 to TRBJ2-3; D might be TRBD2 (5 bases). Germline V gene lookup returns CDR1 KGHSH and CDR2 LQKENI. V lost 3 bases to trimming and J lost 0 bases, with 10 bases between them. There are 15 residues in the CDR3. Here the CDR3 reads CASSPGLTSTDTQYF. As DNA, the CDR3 is TGTGCCAGCTCACCCGGACTGACTAGCACAGATACGCAGTATTTT.

A remark on this clone: Additional DNA sequences in this sample encode the identical CDR3. This sequence joins TRBV28 and TRBJ1-1; D gene ambiguous. V gave up 3 bases and J gave up 0 bases, with 5 bases separating them. Germline values: CDR1 MDHEN, CDR2 SYDVKM. There are 13 residues in the CDR3. The DNA of the CDR3 is TGTGCCAGCAGTTTCCGGGTGAACACTGAAGCTTTCTTT. Its translation: CASSFRVNTEAFF.

V and J are TRBV4-3 and TRBJ1-3; the D is unclear. The V end was cut by 3 bases, the J end by 4 bases, with 16 bases between. Looked up from germline, CDR1 is LGHNA and CDR2 is YSLEER. This CDR3 region has 16 residues. The CDR3 coding sequence is TGCGCCAGCAGCCAGTCAACGGGTGGCACCGGAAACACCATATATTTT. This translates into CASSQSTGGTGNTIYF.

The chain combines TRBV9 with TRBJ1-2; no reliable D call. V was shortened by 0 bases and J by 14 bases, with 14 bases between the two germline ends. Germline V gene sequence: CDR1 SGDLS, CDR2 YYNGEE. This CDR3 contains 12 residues. The CDR3: CASSVVNAAETF. In DNA, the CDR3 is TGTGCCAGCAGCGTAGTTAACGCGGCCGAGACCTTC.

The chain employs TRBV28 and TRBJ2-7; 8 bases align to TRBD1. V lost 6 bases and J lost 4; bases outside the gene matches: 8. Germline CDR1 is MDHEN and CDR2 is SYDVKM. This CDR3 contains 14 residues. CDR3 bases: TGTGCCAGCAGCGTGCCGGGACAGGAGTACGAGCAGTACTTC. It yields the protein CASSVPGQEYEQYF.

This chain uses TRBV6-5 with TRBJ1-4, with TRBD1 identical over 7 bases. The CDR3 runs 15 residues. CDR1 MNHEY and CDR2 SVGAGI come from the germline V gene. V lost 6 bases and J lost 5; bases outside the gene matches: 9. CDR3 DNA sequence: TGTGCCAGCAGAACCGGACAGGAAGGCAATGAAAAACTGTTTTTT. It translates to CASRTGQEGNEKLFF.

This chain links TRBV6-5 with TRBJ1-2; 9 nucleotides match TRBD1. The CDR3 sequence is 13 residues long. V trimming: 5 bases; J trimming: 8 bases; junction bases outside the gene matches: 6. Germline V CDR1 and CDR2: MNHEY, SVGAGI. Here the CDR3 reads CASSAGQGKGYTF. CDR3 nucleotides: TGTGCCAGCAGTGCCGGACAGGGGAAAGGCTACACCTTC.

V usage is TRBV9 and J usage is TRBJ1-3; tentative D call: TRBD1 (6 bases). The germline CDR1 and CDR2 sequences are SGDLS and YYNGEE. CDR3 length equals 16 residues. V dropped 4 bases and J dropped 8 bases, with 22 bases sitting between them. The CDR3 protein is CASSPTYTPTGDTIYF. The CDR3, as DNA: TGTGCCAGCAGCCCAACTTATACTCCGACAGGAGACACCATATATTTT. Full variable domain (outside the CDR3, taken from reference TRBV9 and TRBJ1-3): DSGVTQTPKHLITATGQRVTLRCSPRSGDLSVYWYQQSLDQGLQFLIQYYNGEERAKGNILERFSAQQFPDLHSELNLSSLELGDSALYFCASSPTYTPTGDTIYFGEGSWLTVV.

The chain uses TRBV10-3 and TRBJ1-5; D gene ambiguous. This CDR3 contains 13 residues. Germline assignment: CDR1 ENHRY and CDR2 SYGVKD. Trimming took 7 bases from V and 4 from J, leaving 11 bases between them. CDR3 coding DNA: TGTGCCATCATGGGCACCCTAAATCAGCCCCAGCATTTT. Amino acids: CAIMGTLNQPQHF.

V and J are TRBV14 and TRBJ2-7; 10 bases line up with TRBD1. Trimming cost V 4 bases and J 2 bases; bases outside gene matches: 14. CDR1 and CDR2 from the germline V gene are SGHDN and FVKESK. This CDR3 has 18 amino acids. CDR3 loop: CASSPRDRGLRVPYEQYF. In DNA, the CDR3 is TGTGCCAGCAGCCCCCGGGACAGGGGCCTTAGGGTCCCCTACGAGCAGTACTTC.

V is TRBV11-2 and J is TRBJ2-7; D is perhaps TRBD2 (5 bases). V was cut by 1 base and J by 2 bases, with 9 bases left in between. Germline CDR1 and CDR2: SGHAT and FQNNGV. The CDR3 is 14 amino acids. The CDR3 nucleotides are TGTGCCAGCAGCTTAGGGCGGGCTACCTACGAGCAGTACTTC. This gives the protein CASSLGRATYEQYF.